This TCR beta chain was observed in a study of naive and memory T cell subsets. General study results and limits: Especially in CD8 cells, naive repertoires contained a few larger clonotypes, possibly CD45RA-re-expressing memory cells. No ground truth validated the naive and memory repertoire findings. Between naive and memory subsets, TCR abundance power law exponents differed.

Both TRBC1 and TRBC2 were covered by a beta constant-region primer of two equimolar oligonucleotides. Ligated cDNA was amplified by four rounds of PCR with nested alpha and beta constant-region primers and SP2. TCRdb re-called the UMI-ligation and nested PCR reads with MiXCR, one entry per CDR3 protein. The sample carries over 110,000 distinct CDR3 sequences, approximately 20% recorded once. Four subsets defined by CD45RA and CD27 were sorted after CD3, CD4, CD8 and live/dead staining. This clonotype was counted a few times. Its target is not known. This CDR3 has 12 residues. Trimming stripped 3 bases from V and 6 bases from J, with 9 bases between. Germline CDR1 is SEHNR and CDR2 is FQNEAQ (reference sequence).

The chain joins TRBV7-9 to TRBJ2-7; no definite D call. The sample comprised naive CD8+ T cells from blood. The TCR was taken from a human donor in good health. CDR3 in amino acids: CASSFIAAEQYF. CDR3 nucleotide sequence: TGTGCCAGCAGCTTTATAGCAGCCGAGCAGTACTTC.